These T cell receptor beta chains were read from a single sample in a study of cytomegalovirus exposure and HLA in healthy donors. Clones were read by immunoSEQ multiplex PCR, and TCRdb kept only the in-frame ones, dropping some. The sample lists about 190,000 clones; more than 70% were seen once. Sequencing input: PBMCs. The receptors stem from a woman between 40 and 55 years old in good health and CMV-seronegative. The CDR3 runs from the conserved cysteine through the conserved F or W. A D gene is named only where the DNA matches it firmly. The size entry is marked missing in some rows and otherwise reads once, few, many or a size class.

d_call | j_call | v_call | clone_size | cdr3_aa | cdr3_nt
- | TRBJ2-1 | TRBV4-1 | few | CASSQPWRTDYNEQFF | TGCGCCAGCAGCCAGCCCTGGAGGACCGATTACAATGAGCAGTTCTTC
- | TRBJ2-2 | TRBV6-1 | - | CASSVAFSNTGELFF | TGTGCCAGCAGCGTAGCATTTTCGAACACCGGGGAGCTGTTTTTT
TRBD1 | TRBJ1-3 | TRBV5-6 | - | CASSPQGPGNTIYF | TGTGCCAGCAGCCCACAGGGGCCTGGAAACACCATATATTTT
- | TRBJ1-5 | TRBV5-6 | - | CASSSAGHNQPQHF | TGTGCCAGCAGCTCCGCGGGGCACAATCAGCCCCAGCATTTT
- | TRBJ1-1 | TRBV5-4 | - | CASSTGGVTEAFF | TGTGCCAGCAGCACCGGGGGGGTCACTGAAGCTTTCTTT
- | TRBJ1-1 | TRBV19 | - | CASTLWASGNSETFF | -
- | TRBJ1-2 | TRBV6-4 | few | CASRDRTASGYTF | TGTGCCAGCAGGGACCGGACAGCTAGTGGCTACACCTTC
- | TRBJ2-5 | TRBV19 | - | CASSIPGQSREPQYF | TGTGCCAGTAGTATACCGGGACAATCCAGGGAGCCCCAGTACTTC
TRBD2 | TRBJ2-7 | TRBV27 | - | CATFATSGRTTYEQYF | TGTGCCACTTTCGCGACTAGCGGGAGGACTACCTACGAGCAGTACTTC
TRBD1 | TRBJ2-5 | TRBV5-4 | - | CASSLEQGETQYF | TGTGCCAGCAGCTTGGAACAGGGGGAGACCCAGTACTTC
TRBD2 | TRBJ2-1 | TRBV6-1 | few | CASSELAGGYNEQFF | TGTGCCAGCAGTGAACTAGCGGGAGGGTACAATGAGCAGTTCTTC
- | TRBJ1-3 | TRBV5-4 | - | CASSLDSSGNTIYF | TGTGCCAGCAGCTTGGACAGCTCTGGAAACACCATATATTTT
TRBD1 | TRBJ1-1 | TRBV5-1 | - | CASSLQGAYTEAFF | TGCGCCAGCAGCTTGCAGGGGGCCTACACTGAAGCTTTCTTT
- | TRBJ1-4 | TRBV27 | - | CASSSPRDTRKLFF | TGTGCCAGCAGTTCACCCCGGGACACTAGGAAACTGTTTTTT
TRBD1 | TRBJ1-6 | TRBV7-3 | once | CASRPGQGASPLHF | TGTGCCAGCAGGCCGGGACAGGGGGCTTCACCCCTCCACTTT
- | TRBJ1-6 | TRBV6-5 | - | CASSLGAQNSPLHF | TGTGCCAGCAGTTTGGGGGCGCAAAATTCACCCCTCCACTTT
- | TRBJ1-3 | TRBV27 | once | CASSPWYPETGNTIYF | TGTGCCAGCAGTCCCTGGTACCCAGAAACTGGAAACACCATATATTTT
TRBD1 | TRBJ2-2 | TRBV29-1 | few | CSVDRVGTGELFF | TGCAGCGTGGACAGGGTTGGCACCGGGGAGCTGTTTTTT
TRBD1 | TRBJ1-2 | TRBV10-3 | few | CAINDRDYGYTF | TGTGCCATTAACGACAGGGACTATGGCTACACCTTC
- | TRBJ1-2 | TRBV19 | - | CASSIAGSANDGYTF | TGTGCCAGTAGTATTGCGGGGTCGGCGAACGATGGCTACACCTTC
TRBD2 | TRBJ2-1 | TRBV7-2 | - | CASSFSSGSQNEQFF | TGTGCCAGCAGCTTCTCTAGCGGGAGTCAGAATGAGCAGTTCTTC
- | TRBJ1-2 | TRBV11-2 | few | CASRSTGVYGYTF | TGTGCCAGCAGGTCTACAGGAGTCTATGGCTACACCTTC
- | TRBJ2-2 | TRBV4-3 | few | CASSQVPGVNTGELFF | TGCGCCAGCAGCCAAGTTCCGGGGGTTAACACCGGGGAGCTGTTTTTT